Following are 25 T cell receptor beta chains from one sample sequenced in a study of shared clonotypes between healthy human individuals. Method: immunoSEQ multiplex PCR; TCRdb's copy keeps in-frame clones and lacks some. The table has 400,000 or so clones, 95% to 97% seen once. Source material: memory CD8+ T cells sorted from blood. Subset given: CD45RO+ cells pooled with CCR7-negative TemRA cells. All receptors come from a man aged 25 to 45 in good health.

CDR3 bases: TGTGCCTGGACCGGGGCCGGGGATCAGCCCCAGCATTTT. Translation gives CAWTGAGDQPQHF. The chain recombines TRBV30 with TRBJ1-5; D is perhaps TRBD1 (5 bases). The CDR3 sequence is 13 residues long. Germline-derived CDR1 and CDR2 are GTSNPN and SVGIG (reference sequence). Between the trimmed V and J ends, which lost 4 bases and 5 bases, there was a span of 12 bases.

V gene TRBV13 combines with J gene TRBJ1-5, with TRBD1 matching 8 bases. The CDR3 covers 16 residues. V lost 5 bases to trimming and J lost 9 bases; unmatched junction nucleotides: 15. Germline V gene sequence: CDR1 PRHDT, CDR2 FYEKMQ (reference sequence). The CDR3 region has the DNA TGTGCCAGCAGCATCGGCGGACAGGGCCCTTGGGGGCCCCAGCATTTT. Translating it yields CASSIGGQGPWGPQHF.

The chain employs TRBV6-6 and TRBJ1-2, with D maybe TRBD1 (5 bases). Germline assignment: CDR1 MNHNY and CDR2 SVGAGI (reference sequence). Trimming took off 4 bases at V and 3 bases at J, with 15 bases between the two ends. There are 15 residues in the CDR3. For the CDR3, the DNA is TGTGCCAGCAGTTCACCGGGACGGACGGACTATGGCTACACCTTC. Protein product: CASSSPGRTDYGYTF.

The gene calls are TRBV6-1 and TRBJ1-5; no firm D call. There are 18 residues in the CDR3. Germline assignment: CDR1 MNHNS and CDR2 SASEGT. V gave up 2 bases and J gave up 0 bases, with 17 bases separating them. The CDR3 DNA follows: TGTGCCAGCAGTGAAAAGGGCCTCCTTCGATATAGCAATCAGCCCCAGCATTTT. Translated: CASSEKGLLRYSNQPQHF.

The chain recombines TRBV2 with TRBJ1-2, with D uncertain. CDR1 is SNHLY and CDR2 is FYNNEI in the germline V gene. V lost 4 bases and J 5 bases, leaving 14 bases between the germline ends. The CDR3 is made up of 14 amino acids. This CDR3 is CASSASQAGYGYTF. The CDR3 region has the DNA TGTGCCAGCAGTGCCTCTCAGGCGGGATATGGCTACACCTTC. The full variable domain, with the rest looked up from reference TRBV2 and TRBJ1-2, is EPEVTQTPSHQVTQMGQEVILRCVPISNHLYFYWYRQILGQKVEFLVSFYNNEISEKSEIFDDQFSVERPDGSNFTLKIRSTKLEDSAMYFCASSASQAGYGYTFGSGTRLTVV.

The V call is TRBV29-1, the J call TRBJ2-1; no definite D call. Per germline, CDR1 SQVTM and CDR2 ANQGSEA. The length of the CDR3 is 10 residues. V was clipped by 6 bases and J by 9 bases, with 9 bases between them. The CDR3 nucleotides read TGCAGCGTGGGCGTGGGTGAGCAGTTCTTC. Its protein is CSVGVGEQFF.

The chain recombines TRBV5-1 with TRBJ2-7; TRBD2 matches at 7 bases. Germline CDR1 is SGHRS and CDR2 is YFSETQ. With 4 bases clipped from V and 3 bases from J, the junction kept 19 bases outside the gene matches. The CDR3 consists of 18 residues. CDR3 DNA: TGCGCCAGCAGCCCGAGGAGAAGTGGGCTAGCGGCCCACTACGAGCAGTACTTC. Residues: CASSPRRSGLAAHYEQYF.

This chain uses TRBV5-4 with TRBJ2-3; D not certain. This CDR3 has 15 residues. The V end was cut by 1 base, the J end by 2 bases, with 11 bases between. CDR1 SGHNT and CDR2 YYREEE come from the germline V gene (reference sequence). CDR3 bases: TGTGCCAGCAGCTTGAAGGAGAGACACACAGATACGCAGTATTTT. It codes for CASSLKERHTDTQYF.

The gene calls are TRBV5-4 and TRBJ2-5; possible D gene TRBD1, 6 bases. Germline-derived CDR1 and CDR2 are SGHNT and YYREEE (reference sequence). The CDR3 sequence is 15 residues long. The ends were cut back, 2 bases at V and 4 bases at J, with 15 bases in the middle. The CDR3 region has the DNA TGTGCCAGCAGCTTCCCACAGGGCCAGGGAGAGACCCAGTACTTC. The encoded protein is CASSFPQGQGETQYF. Drawing the rest from reference TRBV5-4 and TRBJ2-5, the complete variable domain is ETGVTQSPTHLIKTRGQQVTLRCSSQSGHNTVSWYQQALGQGPQFIFQYYREEENGRGNFPPRFSGLQFPNYSSELNVNALELDDSALYLCASSFPQGQGETQYFGPGTRLLVL.

In DNA form, the CDR3 reads TGTGCCAGCAGCTTAGCCCAGGGGCGCAAGACTGAAGCTTTCTTT. Its translation: CASSLAQGRKTEAFF. The V call is TRBV11-2, the J call TRBJ1-1, with D possibly matching TRBD1 (6 bases). Trimming took off 1 base at V and 5 bases at J, with 14 bases between the two ends. CDR3 length: 15 residues. Per the germline V gene, CDR1 is SGHAT and CDR2 is FQNNGV.

V and J are TRBV28 and TRBJ1-2; D gene ambiguous. Trimming took 2 bases from V and 2 from J, leaving 6 bases between them. The germline gives CDR1 MDHEN, CDR2 SYDVKM. This CDR3 contains 13 residues. DNA for the CDR3: TGTGCCAGCAGTTTAATCGGGAACTATGGCTACACCTTC. The encoded protein is CASSLIGNYGYTF.

The CDR3 region is CASNTENTGELFF. As DNA, the CDR3 is TGTGCCAGCAATACAGAGAACACCGGGGAGCTGTTTTTT. This chain links TRBV28 with TRBJ2-2; no clear D gene. CDR1 is MDHEN and CDR2 is SYDVKM in the germline V gene. The ends were cut back, 7 bases at V and 1 base at J, with 7 bases in the middle. The CDR3 contains 13 residues.

This chain uses TRBV6-1 with TRBJ1-2; possible D gene TRBD1, 5 bases. CDR3 length: 12 residues. CDR1 is MNHNS and CDR2 is SASEGT in the germline V gene. Trimming stripped 10 bases from V and 8 bases from J, with 17 bases between. The chain's CDR3 is CATTWGVFGYTF. The CDR3 bases are TGTGCCACGACCTGGGGGGTCTTCGGCTACACCTTC.

The chain joins TRBV5-6 to TRBJ1-1; no clear D gene. The length of the CDR3 is 17 residues. Trimming shortened V by 4 bases and J by 0 bases, and 19 bases separated the two germline ends. CDR1 is SGHDT, CDR2 YYEEEE, per germline. CDR3 DNA sequence: TGTGCCAGCAGCCCCCAGTTTCGGAGACCGGTGAACACTGAAGCTTTCTTT. This sequence encodes CASSPQFRRPVNTEAFF.

The chain links TRBV5-1 to TRBJ2-7, with TRBD2 identical over 13 bases. Looked up from germline, CDR1 is SGHRS and CDR2 is YFSETQ. This CDR3 comprises 19 residues. After removal of 2 bases from V and 5 bases from J, the junction contained 16 bases not matched to a gene. DNA of the CDR3: TGCGCCAGCAGCTTCCAACTCAGGGGACTAGCGGGATACCCCAACGAGCAGTACTTC. Translating gives CASSFQLRGLAGYPNEQYF. Variable domain in full (rest from reference TRBV5-1 and TRBJ2-7): KAGVTQTPRYLIKTRGQQVTLSCSPISGHRSVSWYQQTPGQGLQFLFEYFSETQRNKGNFPGRFSGRQFSNSRSEMNVSTLELGDSALYLCASSFQLRGLAGYPNEQYFGPGTRLTVT.

The chain combines TRBV28 with TRBJ2-7, with D perhaps being TRBD1 or TRBD2 (5 bases each). Germline assignment: CDR1 MDHEN and CDR2 SYDVKM. The V end lost 5 bases, the J end lost 2 bases, and 7 bases lay between the germline ends. The CDR3 covers 12 residues. This chain's CDR3 is CASSGGAYEQYF. CDR3 nucleotide sequence: TGTGCCAGCAGTGGGGGTGCCTACGAGCAGTACTTC.

The V call is TRBV30, the J call TRBJ1-2; 7 bases are shared with TRBD1. Trimming cost V 0 bases and J 7 bases; bases outside gene matches: 2. From germline, CDR1 is GTSNPN and CDR2 SVGIG (reference sequence). The CDR3 contains 12 residues. CDR3 loop: CAWSVRDSGYTF. CDR3 DNA sequence: TGTGCCTGGAGTGTACGGGACAGTGGCTACACCTTC.

This chain links TRBV4-2 with TRBJ2-3, with TRBD2 matching over 11 bases. Germline CDR1 and CDR2: LGHNA and YNFKEQ. The CDR3 covers 16 residues. Trimming removed 0 bases from V and 4 bases from J; junction bases left unmatched: 3. This CDR3 reads CASSQELAGEPDTQYF. Here the CDR3 DNA reads TGTGCCAGCAGCCAAGAACTAGCGGGAGAACCAGATACGCAGTATTTT.

The rearrangement uses TRBV20-1 and TRBJ2-3; no firm D call. CDR3 size: 11 residues. Between the trimmed V and J ends, which lost 3 bases and 3 bases, there was a span of 4 bases. Germline CDR1 and CDR2: DFQATT and SNEGSKA (reference sequence). The CDR3 spells CSASDTDTQYF. The CDR3 DNA reads as TGCAGTGCTAGCGATACAGATACGCAGTATTTT.

The chain combines TRBV27 with TRBJ2-3, with D possibly called TRBD1 or TRBD2 (5 bases each). Per the germline V gene, CDR1 is MNHEY and CDR2 is SMNVEV (reference sequence). Trimming took 9 bases from V and 4 from J, leaving 11 bases between them. The CDR3 runs 12 residues. The CDR3 DNA reads as TGTGCCAGGGGACCCCTAGCAGATACGCAGTATTTT. Amino acid sequence: CARGPLADTQYF.

This chain uses TRBV27 with TRBJ2-7; 10 nucleotides match TRBD2. V shed 2 bases, J shed 3 bases, and the junction held 4 bases outside the gene matches. This CDR3 has 15 residues. Germline V gene data show CDR1 as MNHEY and CDR2 as SMNVEV (reference sequence). CDR3 DNA sequence: TGTGCCAGCAGTTTACGGCTAGCGGGAGTCTACGAGCAGTACTTC. As protein: CASSLRLAGVYEQYF.

Comments on this clone: Other DNA sequences in the same sample also yield this CDR3. The chain uses TRBV29-1 and TRBJ1-4; D is ambiguous. CDR3 length: 12 residues. Germline CDR1 is SQVTM and CDR2 is ANQGSEA. V lost 1 base to trimming and J lost 4 bases, with 4 bases between them. The CDR3 nucleotides read TGCAGCGTTGAAGGGGGTAATGAAAAACTGTTTTTT. Protein: CSVEGGNEKLFF.

V is TRBV5-1 and J is TRBJ2-3; D is unresolved. CDR3 length: 15 residues. CDR1 is SGHRS, CDR2 YFSETQ, per germline. V gave up 0 bases and J gave up 2 bases, with 10 bases separating them. The CDR3 region is CASSLVARPTDTQYF. The DNA of the CDR3 is TGCGCCAGCAGCTTGGTGGCTAGACCCACAGATACGCAGTATTTT.

This chain uses TRBV21-1 with TRBJ2-7; the table's D call of TRBD1 was not tested on the DNA. TRBV21-1 constitutes a pseudogene. This CDR3 region has 11 residues. CDR3 nucleotide sequence: TGTGCCAGCAGCGACACCTACGAGCAGTACTTC. It encodes CASSDTYEQYF.

The CDR3 reads CASSLEGLAWEQYF. In DNA, the CDR3 is TGTGCCAGCAGCTTAGAGGGACTAGCCTGGGAGCAGTACTTC. The chain combines TRBV11-2 with TRBJ2-7; 9 nucleotides line up with TRBD2. The J segment lost 7 bases and the V segment lost 0 bases, leaving 4 bases of the junction unmatched. The germline V gene has CDR1 SGHAT and CDR2 FQNNGV. The CDR3 loop spans 14 amino acids. The variable domain in full, with the rest retrieved from reference TRBV11-2 and TRBJ2-7, is EAGVAQSPRYKIIEKRQSVAFWCNPISGHATLYWYQQILGQGPKLLIQFQNNGVVDDSQLPKDRFSAERLKGVDSTLKIQPAKLEDSAVYLCASSLEGLAWEQYFGPGTRLTVT.